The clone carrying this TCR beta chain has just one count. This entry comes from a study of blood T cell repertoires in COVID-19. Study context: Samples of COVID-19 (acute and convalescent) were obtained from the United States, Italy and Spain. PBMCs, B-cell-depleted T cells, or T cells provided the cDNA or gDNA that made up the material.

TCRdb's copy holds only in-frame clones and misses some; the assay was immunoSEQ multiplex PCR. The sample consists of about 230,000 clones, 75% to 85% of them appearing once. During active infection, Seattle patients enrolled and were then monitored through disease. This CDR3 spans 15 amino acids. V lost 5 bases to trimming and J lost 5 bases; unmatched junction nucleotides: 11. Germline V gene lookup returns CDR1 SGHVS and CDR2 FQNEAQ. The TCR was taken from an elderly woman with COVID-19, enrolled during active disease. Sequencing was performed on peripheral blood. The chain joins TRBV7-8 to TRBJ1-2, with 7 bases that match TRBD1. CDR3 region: CASSREGQLPYGYTF. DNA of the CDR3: TGTGCCAGCAGCAGAGAGGGACAGCTTCCTTATGGCTACACCTTC.